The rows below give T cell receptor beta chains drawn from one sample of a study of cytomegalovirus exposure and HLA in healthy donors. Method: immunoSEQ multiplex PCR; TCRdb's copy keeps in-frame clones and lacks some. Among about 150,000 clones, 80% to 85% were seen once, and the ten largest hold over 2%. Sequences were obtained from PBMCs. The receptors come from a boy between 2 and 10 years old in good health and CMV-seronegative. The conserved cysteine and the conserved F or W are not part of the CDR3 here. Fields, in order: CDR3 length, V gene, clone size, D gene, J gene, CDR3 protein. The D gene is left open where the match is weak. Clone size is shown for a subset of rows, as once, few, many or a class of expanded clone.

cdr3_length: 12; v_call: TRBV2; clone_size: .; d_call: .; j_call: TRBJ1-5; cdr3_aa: ASRSRGGNQPQH
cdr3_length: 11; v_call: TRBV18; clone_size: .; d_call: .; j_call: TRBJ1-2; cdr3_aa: ASSPSDRHGYT
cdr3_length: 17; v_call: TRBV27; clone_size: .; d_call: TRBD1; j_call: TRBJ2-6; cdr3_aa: ASSYRTGGPVSGANVLT
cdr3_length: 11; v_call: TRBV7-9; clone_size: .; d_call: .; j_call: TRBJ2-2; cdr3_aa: ASSLTGIRELF
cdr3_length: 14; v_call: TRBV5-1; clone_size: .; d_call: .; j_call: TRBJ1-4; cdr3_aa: ASSWGERGREEKLF
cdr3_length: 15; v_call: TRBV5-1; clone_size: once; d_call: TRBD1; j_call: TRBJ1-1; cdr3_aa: ASSWVDRGIMNTEAF
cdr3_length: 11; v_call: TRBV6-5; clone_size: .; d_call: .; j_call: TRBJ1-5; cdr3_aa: ASSRQLWLPQH
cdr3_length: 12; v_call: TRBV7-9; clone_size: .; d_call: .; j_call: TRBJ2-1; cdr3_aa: ASGTGTHHNEQF
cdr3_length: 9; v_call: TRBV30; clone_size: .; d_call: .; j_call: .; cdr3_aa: AWSAMYEQY
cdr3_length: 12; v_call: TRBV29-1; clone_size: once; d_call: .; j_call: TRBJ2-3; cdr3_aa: SVGSSPTTDTQY
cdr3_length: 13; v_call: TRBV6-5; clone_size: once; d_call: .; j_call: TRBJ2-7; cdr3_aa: ASRYSVGKIYEQY
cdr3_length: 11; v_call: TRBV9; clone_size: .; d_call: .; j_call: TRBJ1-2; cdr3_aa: ASSIGQPYGYT
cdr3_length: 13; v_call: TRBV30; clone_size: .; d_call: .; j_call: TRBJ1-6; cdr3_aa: AWSVPGVNNSPLH
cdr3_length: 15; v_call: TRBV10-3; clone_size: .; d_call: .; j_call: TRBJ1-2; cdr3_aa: AIGSRGTDDDNYGYT
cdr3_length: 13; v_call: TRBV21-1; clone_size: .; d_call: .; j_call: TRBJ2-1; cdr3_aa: ASSKRTSGRADQF
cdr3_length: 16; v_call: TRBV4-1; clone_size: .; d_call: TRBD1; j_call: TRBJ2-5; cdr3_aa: ASSLSRTGGIVVETQY
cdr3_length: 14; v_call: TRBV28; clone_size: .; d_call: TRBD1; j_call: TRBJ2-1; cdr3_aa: ASRPGGGQSYNEQF
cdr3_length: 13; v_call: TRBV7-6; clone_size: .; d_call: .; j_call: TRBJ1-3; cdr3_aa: ASSLEGSSGNTIY
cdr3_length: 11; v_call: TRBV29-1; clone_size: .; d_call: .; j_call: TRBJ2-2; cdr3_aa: SVDPTNTGELF
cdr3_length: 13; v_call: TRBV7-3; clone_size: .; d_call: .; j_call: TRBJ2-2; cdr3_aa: ASSLGGGDTGELF
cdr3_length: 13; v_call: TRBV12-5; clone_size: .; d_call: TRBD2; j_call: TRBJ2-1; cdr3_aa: ASGRSGGAIDEQF
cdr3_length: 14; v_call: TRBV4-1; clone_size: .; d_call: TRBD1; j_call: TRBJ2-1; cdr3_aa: ASSLFGQGVSEEQF
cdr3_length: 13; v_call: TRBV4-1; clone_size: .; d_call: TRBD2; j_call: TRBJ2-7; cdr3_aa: ASSHMGGGSYEQY
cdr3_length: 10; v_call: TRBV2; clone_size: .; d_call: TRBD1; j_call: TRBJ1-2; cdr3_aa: ASADRGYGYT
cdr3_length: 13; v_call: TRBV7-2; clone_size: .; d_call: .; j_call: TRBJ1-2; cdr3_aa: ASSPTIQVNYGYT
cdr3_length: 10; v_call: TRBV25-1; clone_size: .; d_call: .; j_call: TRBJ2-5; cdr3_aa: ASCQVVETQY
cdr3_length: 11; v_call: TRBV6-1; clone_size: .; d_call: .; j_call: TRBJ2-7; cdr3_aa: ASRTTVSYEQY
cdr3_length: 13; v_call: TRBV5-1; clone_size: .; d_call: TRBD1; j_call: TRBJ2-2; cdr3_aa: ASSLVQGDTGELF
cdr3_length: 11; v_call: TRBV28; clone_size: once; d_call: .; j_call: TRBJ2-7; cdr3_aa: AIQRRSSYEQY
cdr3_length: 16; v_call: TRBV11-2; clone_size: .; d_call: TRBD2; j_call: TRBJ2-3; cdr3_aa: ASSPRRGGIAGTDTQY
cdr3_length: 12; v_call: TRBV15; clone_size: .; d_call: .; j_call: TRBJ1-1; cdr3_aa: ATSRASLNTEAF
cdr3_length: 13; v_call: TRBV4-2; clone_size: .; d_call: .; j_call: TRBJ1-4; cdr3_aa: ASSQDGGANEKLF
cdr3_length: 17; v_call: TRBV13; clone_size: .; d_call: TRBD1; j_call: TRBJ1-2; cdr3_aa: ASSLEFKWTGDPNYGYT
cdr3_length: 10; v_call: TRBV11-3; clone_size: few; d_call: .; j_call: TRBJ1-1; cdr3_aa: ASSLMGRGMV
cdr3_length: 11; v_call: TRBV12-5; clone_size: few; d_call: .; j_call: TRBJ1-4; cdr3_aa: ASAGEGWEKLF
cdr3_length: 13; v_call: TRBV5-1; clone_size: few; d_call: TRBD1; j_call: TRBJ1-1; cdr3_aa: ASSFTTGGNTEAF
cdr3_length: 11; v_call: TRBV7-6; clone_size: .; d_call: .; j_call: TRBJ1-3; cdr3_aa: ASSLGYRDTIY
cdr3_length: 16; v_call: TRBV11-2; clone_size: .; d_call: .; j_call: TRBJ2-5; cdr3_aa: ASSLDVIPDRLQETQY
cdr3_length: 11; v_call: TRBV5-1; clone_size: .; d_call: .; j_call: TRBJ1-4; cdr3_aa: ASSLDNREKLF
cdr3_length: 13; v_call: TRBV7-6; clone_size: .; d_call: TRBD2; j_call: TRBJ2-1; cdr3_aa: ASTSGIISYNEQF
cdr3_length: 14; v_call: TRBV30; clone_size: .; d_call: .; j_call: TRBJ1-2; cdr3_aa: AWSGGSPALGYGYT
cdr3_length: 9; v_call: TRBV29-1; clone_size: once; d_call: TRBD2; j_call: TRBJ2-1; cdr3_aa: SVFGGGEQF
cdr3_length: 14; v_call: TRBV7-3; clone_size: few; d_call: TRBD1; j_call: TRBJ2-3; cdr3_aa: ASSPPRTGDTDTQY
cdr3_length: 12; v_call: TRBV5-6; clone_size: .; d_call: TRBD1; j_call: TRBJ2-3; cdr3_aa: ASSPTGLRDTQY
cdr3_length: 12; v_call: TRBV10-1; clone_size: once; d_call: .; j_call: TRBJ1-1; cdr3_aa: ASSAGAKNTEAF
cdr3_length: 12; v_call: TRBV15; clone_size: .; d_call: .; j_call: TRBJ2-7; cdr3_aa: ATSAGTPSYEQY
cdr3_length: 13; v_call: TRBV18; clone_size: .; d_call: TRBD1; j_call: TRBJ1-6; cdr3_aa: ASSPGQGTRSPLH
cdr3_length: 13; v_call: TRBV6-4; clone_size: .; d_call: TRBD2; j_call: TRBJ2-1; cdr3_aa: ASSEGTSGNNEQF
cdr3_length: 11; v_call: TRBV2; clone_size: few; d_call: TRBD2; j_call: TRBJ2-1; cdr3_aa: ASSGGGYNEQF
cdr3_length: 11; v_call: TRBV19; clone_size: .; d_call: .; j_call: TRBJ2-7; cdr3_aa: ASRDSVSYEQY
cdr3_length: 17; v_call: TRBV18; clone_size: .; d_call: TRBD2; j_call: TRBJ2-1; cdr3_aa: ASSNRLAGRIGPDNEQF